The rows below give T cell receptor beta chains drawn from one sample of a study of cytomegalovirus exposure and HLA in healthy donors. Sequenced by immunoSEQ multiplex PCR; TCRdb stores in-frame clones only, minus some. The table lists some 70,000 clones, approximately 70% of them singletons. The material sequenced was PBMCs. The source is a male donor in good health and CMV-seropositive. Both conserved end residues are part of each CDR3. Each record gives: D gene, CDR3 length, clone size, J gene, V gene, CDR3 DNA, CDR3 protein. A D gene is named only where the DNA matches it firmly. Size values are once, few and many counts, or a class for expanded clones, and some rows have none.

>TRBD2|15|-|TRBJ2-7|TRBV29-1
TGCAGCGTTGAAGACCCCTCTGCGGGGGGTGACGAGCAGTACTTC
CSVEDPSAGGDEQYF
>TRBD1|16|once|TRBJ1-3|TRBV11-2
TGTGCCAGCAGCTCACATACTACAGGGGATGGAAACACCATATATTTT
CASSSHTTGDGNTIYF
>TRBD1|17|-|TRBJ2-3|TRBV5-4
TGTGCCAGCAGCTCGCCAGGGACAGGGGGACTCACAGATACGCAGTATTTT
CASSSPGTGGLTDTQYF
>TRBD1|17|-|TRBJ2-1|TRBV11-2
TGTGCCAGCAGTTCCATCGGCCGGGACAGGGAAGGCAATGAGCAGTTCTTC
CASSSIGRDREGNEQFF
>TRBD2|16|-|TRBJ2-5|TRBV4-1
TGCGCCAGCAGCCAAGGGTCGGGGGGGCCCGGGGAGACCCAGTACTTC
CASSQGSGGPGETQYF
>TRBD2|14|-|TRBJ2-1|TRBV6-5
TGTGCCAGCAGCCCTAGCGGGACCTACAATGAGCAGTTCTTC
CASSPSGTYNEQFF
>TRBD1|15|-|TRBJ2-3|TRBV7-2
TGTGCCAGCAGCCAACAGGGGATGAATACAGATACGCAGTATTTT
CASSQQGMNTDTQYF
>-|16|-|TRBJ1-3|TRBV5-8
TGTGCCAGCACCTTACACAGGGCCGGCGCTGGAAACACCATATATTTT
CASTLHRAGAGNTIYF
>-|13|-|TRBJ2-5|TRBV5-1
TGCGCCGGCAGCTTATCTTTACAAGAGACCCAGTACTTC
CAGSLSLQETQYF
>-|14|-|TRBJ1-2|TRBV7-9
TGTTCCAGCAGCTTGGGGGGGACGGACTATGGCTACACCTTC
CSSSLGGTDYGYTF
>TRBD2|15|-|TRBJ2-1|TRBV5-1
TGCGCCAGCAGTTGGGGACTAGCGGGATTTGCGGAGCAGTTCTTC
CASSWGLAGFAEQFF
>-|13|-|TRBJ2-3|TRBV27
TGTGCCAGCCGAAGGGGTAGGACAGATACGCAGTATTTT
CASRRGRTDTQYF
>-|13|few|TRBJ2-5|TRBV28
TGTGCCAGCAGCCCCGTCTTCGAGGAGACCCAGTACTTC
CASSPVFEETQYF
>-|18|-|TRBJ1-3|TRBV14
TGTGCCAGCAGCCAAGACGTACCGCAACTCGTGGCTGGAAACACCATATATTTT
CASSQDVPQLVAGNTIYF
>TRBD1|15|-|TRBJ2-7|TRBV27
TGTGCCAGCAAACGTCAGGGGGAATATTCCTACGAGCAGTACTTC
CASKRQGEYSYEQYF
>-|15|-|TRBJ2-3|TRBV11-2
TGTGCCAGCAGCCAGTGGGAGACTAGCACAGATACGCAGTATTTT
CASSQWETSTDTQYF
>TRBD1|13|-|TRBJ2-2|TRBV7-2
TGTGCCAGCAGCTTACAGGGGGCCGGGGAGCTGTTTTTT
CASSLQGAGELFF
>-|14|-|TRBJ1-2|TRBV7-2
TGTGCCAGCAGCCCCCATGGCAGGGGCTCTGGCTACACCTTC
CASSPHGRGSGYTF
>TRBD1|14|-|TRBJ2-3|TRBV19
TGTGCCAGTAGTTTCCGACAGGGTAAAGATACGCAGTATTTT
CASSFRQGKDTQYF
>-|13|-|TRBJ2-7|TRBV7-9
TGTGTCAGCAGCTCCACAGGGAGTTACGAGCAGTACTTC
CVSSSTGSYEQYF
>-|13|-|TRBJ1-1|TRBV6-5
TGTGCCAGCAGTTACGCTTGGGCCGCTGAAGCTTTCTTT
CASSYAWAAEAFF
>TRBD1|15|-|TRBJ2-1|TRBV18
TGTGCCAGCTCACCCGGGGACAGGGCTTTTGATGAGCAGTTCTTC
CASSPGDRAFDEQFF
>-|15|-|TRBJ2-1|TRBV19
TGTGCCAGTACCCCGGACAAGATATTCCAACATGAGCAGTTCTTC
CASTPDKIFQHEQFF
>-|14|-|TRBJ1-2|TRBV6-5
TGTGCCAGCAGTACCCCCCAGGGGCTTGGAGGCTACACCTTC
CASSTPQGLGGYTF
>TRBD2|15|few|TRBJ2-1|TRBV27
TGTGCCAGCAGTTTACGGACTAGCGGGATATCGGAGCAGTTCTTC
CASSLRTSGISEQFF
>-|13|-|TRBJ1-5|TRBV30
TGTGCCTGGAGTGTACAGGGCAATCAGCCCCAGCATTTT
CAWSVQGNQPQHF
>TRBD1|16|few|TRBJ1-5|TRBV6-7
TGTGCCAGCAACCGACCGCACGACAGGGGCAATCAGCCCCAGCATTTT
CASNRPHDRGNQPQHF
>TRBD1|13|-|TRBJ2-7|TRBV9
TGTGCCAGCAGCCGACAGGGTTTGGACGAGCAGTACTTC
CASSRQGLDEQYF
>TRBD2|18|once|TRBJ2-5|TRBV4-2
TGTGCCAGCAGCCAAGAATCAACCCGGGCGGGAGCTGGTGAGACCCAATACTTC
CASSQESTRAGAGETQYF
>-|15|-|TRBJ2-3|TRBV6-5
TGTGCCAGCAGTTACTCGGGGCGGGGGCCAGATACGCAGTATTTT
CASSYSGRGPDTQYF
>TRBD2|17|few|TRBJ2-1|TRBV4-1
TGCGCCAGCAGCCAGCGACTAGCGGGGGGGCCTGGTGATGAGCAGTTCTTC
CASSQRLAGGPGDEQFF
>-|14|-|TRBJ1-1|TRBV2
TGTGCCAGCAGTGAAGTGGACGCTGTAGCGGAAGCTTTCTTT
CASSEVDAVAEAFF
>TRBD1|15|-|TRBJ1-1|TRBV6-4
TGTGCCAGCAGACTTTCACAGGGGGCGCCTACTGAAGCTTTCTTT
CASRLSQGAPTEAFF
>TRBD2|19|few|TRBJ2-3|TRBV18
TGTGCCAGCTCACCATTTATAGCGGGAGGGCCCAGTGGAAGAGATACGCAGTATTTT
CASSPFIAGGPSGRDTQYF
>TRBD1|14|-|TRBJ1-1|TRBV6-5
TGTGCCAGCAGCGTGACAGGGTTGAACACTGAAGCTTTCTTT
CASSVTGLNTEAFF
>-|16|-|TRBJ2-2|TRBV5-1
TGCGCCAGCAGCTCTGGTGGGGGGGCGAGCACCGGGGAGCTGTTTTTT
CASSSGGGASTGELFF
>TRBD1|15|-|TRBJ2-1|TRBV2
TGTGCCAGCAGTGCACAGGGGGCCTCCTACAATGAGCAGTTCTTC
CASSAQGASYNEQFF
>-|14|-|TRBJ2-2|TRBV10-3
TGTGCCACCTTGATAGCGTTGAACACCGGGGAGCTGTTTTTT
CATLIALNTGELFF
>-|16|-|TRBJ1-1|TRBV5-4
TGTGCCAGCAGCCCTCAGGATCCCCTCGTGGGCACTGAAGCTTTCTTT
CASSPQDPLVGTEAFF
>TRBD1|13|-|TRBJ2-7|TRBV7-9
TGTGCCAGCAGCTTAGGACAGGGGCTCGAGCAGTACTTC
CASSLGQGLEQYF
>-|10|-|TRBJ1-2|TRBV20-1
TGCAGTGCTAGAGCGGGTGGCTACACCTTC
CSARAGGYTF
>-|18|-|TRBJ1-5|TRBV6-1
TGTGCCAGCAGTGAAGCCACCGCGAGAACGAGATCATGGCAGCCCCAGCATTTT
CASSEATARTRSWQPQHF
>TRBD2|15|few|TRBJ2-3|TRBV6-5
TGTGCCAGCAGTTCCCACGGGGGGGAGGGAAAAACGCAGTATTTT
CASSSHGGEGKTQYF
>-|16|-|TRBJ1-5|TRBV5-5
TGTGCCAGCAGCTTCGGACTTTCAGATAGCAATCAGCCCCAGCATTTT
CASSFGLSDSNQPQHF
>-|13|-|TRBJ2-7|TRBV5-6
TGTGCCAGTTTTAAAGAGGGGGCCTACGAGCAGTACTTC
CASFKEGAYEQYF
>-|14|-|TRBJ2-7|TRBV11-2
TGTGCCAGCAGCTCATTCGTACAGGGAGACGAGCAGTACTTC
CASSSFVQGDEQYF
>TRBD2|16|-|TRBJ2-1|TRBV13
TGTGCCAGCAGCTTCCCGGGACTAGCGAGTGCCGATGAGCAGTTCTTC
CASSFPGLASADEQFF
>TRBD2|16|few|TRBJ2-5|TRBV4-2
TGTGCCAGCAGCCAGGCCGGGACTAGCGGGAAGGAGACCCAGTACTTC
CASSQAGTSGKETQYF
>-|13|-|TRBJ1-5|TRBV6-5
TGTGCCAGCAGTGGGAGAGGCGGTCAGCCCCAGCATTTT
CASSGRGGQPQHF
>TRBD1|13|few|TRBJ1-5|TRBV2
TGTGCCAGCAGCGGGACAGGGAATCAGCCCCAGCATTTT
CASSGTGNQPQHF